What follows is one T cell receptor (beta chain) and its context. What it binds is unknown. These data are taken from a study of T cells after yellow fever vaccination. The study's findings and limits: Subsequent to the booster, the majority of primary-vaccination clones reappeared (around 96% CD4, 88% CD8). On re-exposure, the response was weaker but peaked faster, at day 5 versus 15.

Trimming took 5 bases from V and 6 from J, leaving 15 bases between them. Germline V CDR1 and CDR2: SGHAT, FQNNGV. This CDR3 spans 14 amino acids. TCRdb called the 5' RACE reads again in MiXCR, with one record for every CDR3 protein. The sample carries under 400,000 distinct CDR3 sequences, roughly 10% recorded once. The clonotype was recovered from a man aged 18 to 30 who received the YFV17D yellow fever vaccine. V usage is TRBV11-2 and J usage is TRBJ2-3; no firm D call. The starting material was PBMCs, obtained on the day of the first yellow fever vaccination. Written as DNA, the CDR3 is TGTGCCAGCAGCCCTCTGGGCCCTACGGATACGCAGTATTTT. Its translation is CASSPLGPTDTQYF.